Listed below are T cell receptor beta chains from one sample, sequenced in a study of blood T cell repertoires in COVID-19. Here immunoSEQ multiplex PCR was the method, and the copy in TCRdb shows in-frame clones only, minus some. The table shows about 230,000 clones, with approximately 85% occurring only once. The specimen was peripheral blood. The receptors were sampled from a man in his fifties or sixties with COVID-19, enrolled during active disease. CDR3s include the opening cysteine and the closing phenylalanine or tryptophan. The D gene is left open where the match is weak. Some rows have no size entry. The others give once, few or many, or a class for an expanded clone.

abundance,d_gene,j_gene,v_gene,CDR3nt,CDR3aa
.,TRBD2,TRBJ2-1,TRBV14,TGTGCCAGCGGCATTAGCGGGGGGGCCATCGATGAGCAGTTCTTC,CASGISGGAIDEQFF
few,.,TRBJ1-6,TRBV30,TGTGCCTGGAACAGGGAGGGATATAATTCACCCCTCCACTTT,CAWNREGYNSPLHF
.,TRBD1,TRBJ1-2,TRBV19,TGTGCCAGTGCACATGGGACAGGGGATGGCTATGGCTACACCTTC,CASAHGTGDGYGYTF
.,.,TRBJ1-1,TRBV9,TGTGCCAGCAGCGTAGCTGGTGGGCCGAACACTGAAGCTTTCTTT,CASSVAGGPNTEAFF
.,TRBD1,TRBJ1-5,TRBV3-1/TRBV3-2,TGTGCCAGCAGCCAAGGGACAGGGTTCAATCAGCCCCAGCATTTT,CASSQGTGFNQPQHF
.,.,TRBJ2-5,TRBV12-3/TRBV12-4,TGTGCCAGCAGTTTGTTCGGGGAAGAGACCCAGTACTTC,CASSLFGEETQYF
.,TRBD1,TRBJ1-4,TRBV11-2,TGTGCCAGCAGCTCCCGGACAGGGGGCATCGTGAAACTGTTTTTT,CASSSRTGGIVKLFF
.,TRBD1,TRBJ1-5,TRBV2,TGTGCCAGCAGTGAAGCGCGGACAGGGAGGAATAATCAGCCCCAGCATTTT,CASSEARTGRNNQPQHF
.,.,TRBJ1-1,TRBV18,TGTGCCAGCTCATTCACATTGAACACTGAAGCTTTCTTT,CASSFTLNTEAFF
.,.,TRBJ1-6,TRBV3-1/TRBV3-2,TGTGCCAGCAGCCAAATAAGAGATTCACCCCTCCACTTT,CASSQIRDSPLHF
.,TRBD1,TRBJ2-1,TRBV9,TGTGCCAGCAGCATTCAACCCGGGACAGGAAATGAGCAGTTCTTC,CASSIQPGTGNEQFF
.,TRBD1,TRBJ2-2,TRBV19,TGTGCCAGTAGTATCTCAGGGGGCGACACCGGGGAGCTGTTTTTT,CASSISGGDTGELFF
.,.,TRBJ2-1,TRBV7-2,TGTGCCAGCAGATCGACTACCCCCTACAATGAGCAGTTCTTC,CASRSTTPYNEQFF
.,TRBD2,TRBJ2-3,TRBV11-2,TGTGCCAGCAGCTTGGGGCTAGCGGGGGGGACAGATACGCAGTATTTT,CASSLGLAGGTDTQYF
.,.,TRBJ1-2,TRBV6-5,TGTGCCAGCAGCCCCCCCATCGCGGAGGGCTACACCTTC,CASSPPIAEGYTF
.,TRBD1,TRBJ2-7,TRBV7-3,TGTGCCAGCAGCCCCAGGGGGCAGAACGAGCAGTACTTC,CASSPRGQNEQYF
.,.,TRBJ1-1,TRBV5-1,TGCGCCAGCAGCTTGGGTGGCCAGGGGAGCACTGAAGCTTTCTTT,CASSLGGQGSTEAFF
.,TRBD1,TRBJ1-5,TRBV15,TGTGCCACCAGCAGAGAACCGACAGGGGCGAATCAGCCCCAGCATTTT,CATSREPTGANQPQHF
.,.,TRBJ2-2,TRBV12-3/TRBV12-4,TGTGCCAGCAGTTGGGGGGAGGTCGGGGAGCTGTTTTTT,CASSWGEVGELFF
.,TRBD2,TRBJ2-2,TRBV7-3,TGTGCCAGCAGCTTGGGACTAGGGGAGGCCGGGGAGCTGTTTTTT,CASSLGLGEAGELFF
.,.,TRBJ1-1,TRBV20-1,TGCAGTGCTAGTCCCCGGAGGAACACTGAAGCTTTCTTT,CSASPRRNTEAFF
.,TRBD1,TRBJ2-3,TRBV10-1,TGCGCCAGCAGTGGAACGACAACAGGGGTCGGCACAGATACGCAGTATTTT,CASSGTTTGVGTDTQYF
once,.,TRBJ2-5,TRBV7-6,TGTGCCAGCAGCTTAGTCACCCGGAGGGGGGGAGAGACCCAGTACTTC,CASSLVTRRGGETQYF
.,TRBD1,TRBJ1-2,TRBV24-1,TGTGCCACCAGTGACAATAAACAGGGGACTTATGGCTACACCTTC,CATSDNKQGTYGYTF
once,TRBD1,TRBJ1-2,TRBV28,TGTGCCAGCAGTTCCCCGGGTAAGGGGGCGGTGGGCTACACCTTC,CASSSPGKGAVGYTF
.,TRBD1,TRBJ1-1,TRBV19,TGTGCCAGTAGTAGACAGGGAATGGGCACTGAAGCTTTCTTT,CASSRQGMGTEAFF